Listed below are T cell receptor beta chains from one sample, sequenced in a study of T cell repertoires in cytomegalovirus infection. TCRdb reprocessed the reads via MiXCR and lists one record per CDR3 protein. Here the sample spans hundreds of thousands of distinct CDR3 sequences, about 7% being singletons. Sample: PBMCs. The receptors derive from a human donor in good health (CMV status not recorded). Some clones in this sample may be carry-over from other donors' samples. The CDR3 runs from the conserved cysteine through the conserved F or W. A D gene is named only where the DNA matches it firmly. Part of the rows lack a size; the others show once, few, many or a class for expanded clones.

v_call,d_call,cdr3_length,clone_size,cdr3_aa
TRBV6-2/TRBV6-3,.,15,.,CASRNTPGSGAEAFF
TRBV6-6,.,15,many,CASSQRGARDQPQHF
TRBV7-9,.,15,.,CASRSGTGKKTEAFF
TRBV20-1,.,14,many,CSAKDRYFDTEAFF
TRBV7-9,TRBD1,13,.,CASSLGQDLGYTF
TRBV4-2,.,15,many,CASSPSGPGNEKLFF
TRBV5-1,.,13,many,CASTVSSYNEQFF
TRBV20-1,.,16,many,CSARPAEGSLVDGYTF
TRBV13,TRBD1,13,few,CASRLDPGQGLFF
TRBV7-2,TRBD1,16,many,CASSSTMTGTGTEAFF
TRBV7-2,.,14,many,CASSWAAKNSPLHF
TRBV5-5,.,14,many,CASSLALYTGELFF
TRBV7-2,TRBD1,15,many,CASSLGDSTLYGYTF
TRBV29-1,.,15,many,CSVYGKLNGYYGYTF
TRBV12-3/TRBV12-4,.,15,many,CASSIRTGVAHEQYF
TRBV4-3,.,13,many,CASSRRSNTEAFF
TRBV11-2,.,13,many,CASSVMGAYEQYF
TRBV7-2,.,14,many,CASSPSIDGDTQYF
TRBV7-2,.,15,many,CASSSTGYSNQPQHF
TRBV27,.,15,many,CASSKAQDRNEKLFF
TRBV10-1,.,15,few,CASGGKGGLNTEAFF
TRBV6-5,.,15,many,CASSYYGENTGELFF
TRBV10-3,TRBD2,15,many,CATLRGGVPTDTQYF